This T cell receptor (beta chain) was recovered during a study of response to subunit inactivated influenza vaccine. Worth noting for this clonotype: What it binds is unknown.

This CDR3 is built from 14 residues. Losses at the gene ends were 5 bases for V and 5 bases for J; bases not matched to a gene: 10. Germline assignment: CDR1 DFQATT and CDR2 SNEGSKA (reference sequence). Points from the study as a whole: Authors suggested each seasonal influenza vaccination recruits few new T cells.

TCRdb re-called the RT-PCR reads with MiXCR, one entry per CDR3 protein. The sample yields 300,000 to 350,000 distinct CDR3 sequences, around 20% seen once. The source of this sequence is a man between 50 and 75 years old who received an inactivated influenza vaccine. Specimen: PBMCs from blood, collected 21 months after vaccination. The chain carries TRBV20-1 and TRBJ2-7, with TRBD1 identical over 9 bases. CDR3 sequence (DNA): TGCAGTGCTGCAACGGGACAGGGAGTCCACGAGCAGTACTTC. This gives the protein CSAATGQGVHEQYF.